The rows below give T cell receptor beta chains drawn from one sample of a study of cytomegalovirus exposure and HLA in healthy donors. The assay was immunoSEQ multiplex PCR, and TCRdb's table has in-frame clones only and misses some. The sample includes some 110,000 clones. The sequenced sample consisted of PBMCs. The source is a man between 35 and 55 years old in good health and CMV-seropositive. CDR3s leave out the opening cysteine and the closing phenylalanine or tryptophan. A D gene is named only where the DNA matches it firmly.

D	J	V	CDR3
NA	TRBJ2-3	TRBV7-2	ASRHGGDTQY
NA	TRBJ2-7	TRBV6-5	ASRYGQTYEQY
NA	TRBJ2-1	TRBV5-1	ASSLVMAPSYNEQF
TRBD1	TRBJ2-7	TRBV9	ASSVRDRGYVYEQY
TRBD1	TRBJ2-2	TRBV15	ATRGEWTGANTGELF
TRBD1	TRBJ1-6	TRBV6-5	ASSWGQDNNSPLH
TRBD1	TRBJ2-7	TRBV7-6	ASSPRQGPYEQY
NA	TRBJ2-3	TRBV7-2	ASSFPLTGTDTQY
NA	TRBJ2-7	TRBV28	ASSIDSSYEQY
NA	TRBJ2-5	TRBV30	AWSWDFQETQY
TRBD1	TRBJ2-7	TRBV5-6	ASSRGTGVKFEY
TRBD1	TRBJ1-2	TRBV5-4	ASSQGQVYST
NA	TRBJ2-2	TRBV21-1	ASSKAEGGTGVLVKAGELF
TRBD1	TRBJ1-4	TRBV5-1	ASSSGTVEKLF
NA	TRBJ1-5	TRBV5-1	ASSSDVDRVNQPQH
NA	TRBJ1-3	TRBV18	ASSPAGPSSGNTIY
TRBD2	TRBJ2-1	TRBV5-1	ASSVYGGREYNEQF
TRBD1	TRBJ2-5	TRBV5-6	ASSLGPMGQGEKETQY
NA	TRBJ1-3	TRBV2	ASSEEGNPGNTIY
NA	TRBJ2-6	TRBV6-5	ASSYFSSGANVLT
TRBD1	TRBJ1-2	TRBV5-8	ASDKPEDRVYGYT
NA	TRBJ1-1	TRBV19	ASSIDLEDWATEAF
TRBD1	TRBJ2-1	TRBV10-1	ASSGPGQGNNEQF
NA	NA	TRBV30	AWSTGKPSYYEQY
NA	TRBJ1-1	TRBV5-4	ASSLGGTRGLNTEAF
NA	TRBJ1-5	TRBV4-2	ASSQGQPNSNQPQH
NA	TRBJ2-2	TRBV7-2	ASSLGQSDTGELF
TRBD1	TRBJ1-2	TRBV27	ASSGTGGGGYT
NA	TRBJ2-5	TRBV19	ASSMSGVEETQY
TRBD1	TRBJ1-3	TRBV5-1	ASSLPRTGTSGNTIY
TRBD1	TRBJ1-1	TRBV7-9	ASSSLDRGNTEAF
TRBD2	TRBJ2-7	TRBV7-6	ASSPLAGLFSSYEQY
NA	TRBJ1-3	TRBV7-3	ASSLGAAPGNTIY
NA	TRBJ2-7	TRBV28	ASSLGRRYEQY
NA	TRBJ2-4	TRBV28	ASSLIGRGQY
NA	TRBJ2-2	TRBV5-1	ASSYIREPNTGELF
TRBD1	TRBJ2-5	TRBV29-1	SVVGQLQETQY
TRBD2	TRBJ2-7	TRBV5-1	ATRRDYLDEQY
TRBD2	TRBJ2-1	TRBV28	ASSPGLAGNEQF
TRBD2	TRBJ2-1	TRBV6-4	ASSDSNSGKQF
TRBD1	TRBJ1-2	TRBV28	ASRTPGQGPSLG
TRBD1	TRBJ1-5	TRBV15	ATSDRGGQPQH
NA	TRBJ2-7	TRBV29-1	SATTSSYEQY
TRBD1	TRBJ1-2	TRBV27	ASSLRGPPEGYT
TRBD2	TRBJ2-4	TRBV18	ASSPRSGSDIQY
TRBD2	TRBJ2-5	TRBV6-5	ASGSSAGRETQY
TRBD1	TRBJ1-1	TRBV11-2	ASRRQGNMNAEAF
NA	TRBJ1-4	TRBV5-4	ASSLGGGGPATNEKLF
NA	TRBJ2-7	TRBV15	ATSRGLGQAYEQY
TRBD2	TRBJ2-5	TRBV7-6	ASSLSPLAGVD
TRBD1	TRBJ2-5	TRBV19	ASSADRGTQY
TRBD2	TRBJ2-1	TRBV28	ATITSGRANEQF
TRBD1	TRBJ2-7	TRBV6-1	ASSESDRVSYEQY
TRBD2	TRBJ2-1	TRBV5-1	ASSSGGGYNEQF
NA	TRBJ1-2	TRBV7-8	ASSFRGLYGYT
NA	TRBJ2-1	TRBV19	ASRQGKYNEQF
NA	TRBJ1-2	TRBV5-6	ASSFVGADYGYT
NA	TRBJ1-3	TRBV4-2	ASSQSPGGNTIY
TRBD1	TRBJ1-5	TRBV18	ASSPNGTGAGLRTQH
TRBD1	TRBJ2-7	TRBV28	ASSPGQGSYEQY